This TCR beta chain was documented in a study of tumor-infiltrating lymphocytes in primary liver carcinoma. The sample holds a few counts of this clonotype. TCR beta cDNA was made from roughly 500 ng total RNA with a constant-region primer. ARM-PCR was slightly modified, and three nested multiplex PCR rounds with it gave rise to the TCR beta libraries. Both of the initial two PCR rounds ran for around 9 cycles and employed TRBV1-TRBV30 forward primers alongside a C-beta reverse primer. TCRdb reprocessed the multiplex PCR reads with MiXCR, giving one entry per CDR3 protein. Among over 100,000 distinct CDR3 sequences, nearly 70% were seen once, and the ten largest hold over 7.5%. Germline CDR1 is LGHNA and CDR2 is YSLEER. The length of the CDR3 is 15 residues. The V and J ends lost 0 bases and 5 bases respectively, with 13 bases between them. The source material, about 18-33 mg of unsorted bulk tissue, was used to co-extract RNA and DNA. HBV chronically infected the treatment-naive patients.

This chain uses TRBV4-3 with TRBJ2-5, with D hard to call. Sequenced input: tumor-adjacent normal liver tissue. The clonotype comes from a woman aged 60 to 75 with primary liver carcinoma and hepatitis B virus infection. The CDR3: CASSQDLNQWETQYF. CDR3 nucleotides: TGCGCCAGCAGCCAAGATCTAAACCAATGGGAGACCCAGTACTTC.